This is a list of T cell receptor beta chains from one sample in a study of shared clonotypes between healthy human individuals. Some clones are missing from TCRdb's copy, which holds only in-frame ones; the method was immunoSEQ multiplex PCR. Among 330,000 or so clones, around 79% were seen once, and the ten largest hold roughly a tenth. The source material was memory CD4+ T cells sorted from blood. These TCRs come from a man between 25 and 39 years old in good health. CDR3s include the opening cysteine and the closing phenylalanine or tryptophan. The D gene is left open where the match is weak. The size entry is marked missing in some rows and otherwise reads once, few, many or a size class.

clone_size: many; v_call: TRBV15; d_call: TRBD2; j_call: TRBJ2-1; cdr3_nt: TGTGCCACCAGCAGAGAACTAGCGGGAGGGCCTGTTATGTTCTTC; cdr3_aa: CATSRELAGGPVMFF
clone_size: -; v_call: TRBV7-9; d_call: -; j_call: TRBJ1-5; cdr3_nt: TGTGCCAGCAGCGAAGACAGCCAGCCCCAGCATTTT; cdr3_aa: CASSEDSQPQHF
clone_size: -; v_call: TRBV11-2; d_call: -; j_call: TRBJ2-5; cdr3_nt: TGTGCCAGCAGCCGAGGGGAGATGGAGACCCAGTACTTC; cdr3_aa: CASSRGEMETQYF
clone_size: few; v_call: TRBV5-1; d_call: -; j_call: TRBJ1-2; cdr3_nt: TGCGCCAGCAGCCTTGACAGTAACTATGGCTACACCTTC; cdr3_aa: CASSLDSNYGYTF
clone_size: -; v_call: TRBV27; d_call: TRBD1; j_call: TRBJ1-1; cdr3_nt: TGTGCCAGCAGTTCCCTCGGACAGGGGGGGCTAAACACTGAAGCTTTCTTT; cdr3_aa: CASSSLGQGGLNTEAFF
clone_size: many; v_call: TRBV11-2; d_call: TRBD1; j_call: TRBJ1-4; cdr3_nt: TGTGCCAGCAGCGGACAGGGGGCTCAATCAACTAATGAAAAACTGTTTTTT; cdr3_aa: CASSGQGAQSTNEKLFF
clone_size: -; v_call: TRBV4-1; d_call: TRBD2; j_call: TRBJ2-1; cdr3_nt: TGCGCCAGCAGCCTCTCACGGTCCGGACTAGCGGCTCCTAATCGGTTCTTC; cdr3_aa: CASSLSRSGLAAPNRFF
clone_size: once; v_call: TRBV5-5; d_call: -; j_call: TRBJ2-5; cdr3_nt: TGTGCCAGCAGCTTGGCCCCCGGTGCAGAGACCCAGTACTTC; cdr3_aa: CASSLAPGAETQYF
clone_size: -; v_call: TRBV9; d_call: -; j_call: TRBJ1-1; cdr3_nt: TGTGCCAGCAGCGCTGGTCCGGGCCCCGGGACTGAAGCTTTCTTT; cdr3_aa: CASSAGPGPGTEAFF
clone_size: -; v_call: TRBV18; d_call: TRBD1; j_call: TRBJ1-2; cdr3_nt: TGTGCCAGCTCACCAGAGGGACAGTTATCTTATGGCTACACCTTC; cdr3_aa: CASSPEGQLSYGYTF
clone_size: -; v_call: TRBV18; d_call: -; j_call: TRBJ2-1; cdr3_nt: TGTGCCAGCTCACCTGGGGGACTTCACAATGAGCAGTTCTTC; cdr3_aa: CASSPGGLHNEQFF
clone_size: once; v_call: TRBV15; d_call: -; j_call: TRBJ1-5; cdr3_nt: TGTGCCACCAGCAGCCGGAGGGTTAGCAATCAGCCCCAGCATTTT; cdr3_aa: CATSSRRVSNQPQHF
clone_size: few; v_call: TRBV6-1; d_call: -; j_call: TRBJ1-6; cdr3_nt: TGTGCCAGCAGTGCCGGACCCTATAATTCACCCCTCCACTTT; cdr3_aa: CASSAGPYNSPLHF
clone_size: -; v_call: TRBV19; d_call: TRBD2; j_call: TRBJ2-1; cdr3_nt: TGTGCCAGTAGTAAACAACCTAGCGGCAATGAGCAGTTCTTC; cdr3_aa: CASSKQPSGNEQFF
clone_size: -; v_call: TRBV29-1; d_call: -; j_call: TRBJ1-2; cdr3_nt: TGCAGCGTTGGACGGGAGAATGGCTACACCTTC; cdr3_aa: CSVGRENGYTF
clone_size: -; v_call: TRBV21-1; d_call: -; j_call: TRBJ2-7; cdr3_nt: TGTGCCAGCAGCGAACACCCACAGGGGGCGAACGCCCTCTACGAGCAGTACTTC; cdr3_aa: CASSEHPQGANALYEQYF
clone_size: few; v_call: TRBV10-3; d_call: -; j_call: TRBJ2-3; cdr3_nt: TGTGCCATCAGTGGGGGATTTAAAGATACGCAGTATTTT; cdr3_aa: CAISGGFKDTQYF